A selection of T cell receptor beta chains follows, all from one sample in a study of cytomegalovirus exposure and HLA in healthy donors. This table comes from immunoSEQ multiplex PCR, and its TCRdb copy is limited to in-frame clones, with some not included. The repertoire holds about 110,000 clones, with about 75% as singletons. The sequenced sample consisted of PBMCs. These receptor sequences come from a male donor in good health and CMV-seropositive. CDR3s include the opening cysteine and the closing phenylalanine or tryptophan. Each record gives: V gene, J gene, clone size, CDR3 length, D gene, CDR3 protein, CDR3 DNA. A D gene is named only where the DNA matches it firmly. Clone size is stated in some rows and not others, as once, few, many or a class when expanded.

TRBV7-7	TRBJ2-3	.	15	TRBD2	CASSLVAGAFGTQYF	TGTGCCAGCAGCTTGGTAGCGGGGGCATTCGGGACGCAGTATTTT
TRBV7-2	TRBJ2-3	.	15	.	CASSSDYLRTDTQYF	TGTGCCAGCAGCTCGGACTACCTGCGCACAGATACGCAGTATTTT
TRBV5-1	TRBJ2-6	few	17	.	CASSLGVPMSGANVLTF	TGCGCCAGCAGCTTGGGCGTACCGATGTCTGGGGCCAACGTCCTGACTTTC
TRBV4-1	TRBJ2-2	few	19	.	CASSQLRGGWAGNHGELFF	TGCGCCAGCAGCCAGTTAAGGGGGGGGTGGGCAGGGAATCACGGGGAGCTGTTTTTT
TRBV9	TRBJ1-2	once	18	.	CASSPYTEGGTDFYGYTF	TGTGCCAGCAGCCCTTACACAGAGGGGGGGACGGATTTCTATGGCTACACCTTC
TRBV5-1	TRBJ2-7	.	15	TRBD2	CASSLGTSGVYEQYF	TGCGCCAGCAGCTTGGGGACTAGCGGGGTTTACGAGCAGTACTTC
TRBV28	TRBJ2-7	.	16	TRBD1	CASSFSYGTVTYEQYF	TGTGCCAGCAGTTTCAGTTACGGGACAGTCACCTACGAGCAGTACTTC
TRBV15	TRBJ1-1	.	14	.	CATSRSGSNTEAFF	TGTGCCACCAGCAGGTCGGGGTCGAACACTGAAGCTTTCTTT
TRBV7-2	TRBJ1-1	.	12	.	CASSPMFTEAFF	TGTGCCAGCAGCCCAATGTTCACTGAAGCTTTCTTT
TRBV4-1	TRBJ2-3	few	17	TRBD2	CASSRRIAGESTDTQYF	TGCGCCAGCAGCCGACGGATAGCGGGGGAGAGCACAGATACGCAGTATTTT
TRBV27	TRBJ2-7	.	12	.	CASSLYGYEQYF	TGTGCCAGCAGTTTATACGGCTACGAGCAGTACTTC
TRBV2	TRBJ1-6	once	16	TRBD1	CASSSTGGSYNSPLHF	TGTGCCAGCAGTTCCACAGGGGGCTCCTATAATTCACCCCTCCACTTT
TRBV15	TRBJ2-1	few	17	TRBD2	CATSRDPLAGGYNEQFF	TGTGCCACCAGCAGAGATCCCCTAGCGGGGGGATACAATGAGCAGTTCTTC
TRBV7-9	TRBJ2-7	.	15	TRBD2	CASSFSLAGAYEQYF	TGTGCCAGCAGCTTTTCTTTAGCGGGAGCCTACGAGCAGTACTTC
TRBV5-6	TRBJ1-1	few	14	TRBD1	CASSPAGRGAEAFF	TGTGCCAGCAGCCCCGCCGGCAGGGGGGCTGAAGCTTTCTTT
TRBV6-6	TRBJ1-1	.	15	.	CASSYREGSNPEAFF	TGTGCCAGCAGCTACAGGGAGGGCTCTAACCCTGAAGCTTTCTTT
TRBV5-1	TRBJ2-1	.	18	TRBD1	CASSRLGTGTERGNEQFF	TGCGCCAGCAGCCGTCTCGGTACCGGGACAGAGAGAGGGAATGAGCAGTTCTTC
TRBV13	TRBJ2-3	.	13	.	CASSLAGTDTQYF	TGTGCCAGCAGCTTAGCTGGCACAGATACGCAGTATTTT
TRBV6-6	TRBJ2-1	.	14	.	CASSYGVAAYEQFF	TGTGCCAGCAGTTACGGGGTAGCGGCCTATGAGCAGTTCTTC
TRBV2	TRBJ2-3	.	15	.	CASSEIFVQGGTQYF	TGTGCCAGCAGTGAAATTTTTGTGCAGGGCGGTACGCAGTATTTT
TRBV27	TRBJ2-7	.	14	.	CASSLQGKTYEQYF	TGTGCCAGCAGTTTACAGGGGAAGACCTACGAGCAGTACTTC
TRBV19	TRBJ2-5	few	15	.	CASSYGGVIQETQYF	TGTGCCAGTAGTTACGGGGGAGTGATTCAAGAGACCCAGTACTTC
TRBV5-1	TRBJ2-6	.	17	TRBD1	CASSTGQASSGANVLTF	TGCGCCAGCAGCACCGGACAGGCCTCCTCTGGGGCCAACGTCCTGACTTTC
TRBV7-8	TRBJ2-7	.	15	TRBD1	CASSQSDRGSYEQYF	TGTGCCAGCAGTCAATCCGACAGGGGATCCTACGAGCAGTACTTC
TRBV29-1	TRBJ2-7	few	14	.	CSVESDSEYYEQYF	TGCAGCGTTGAATCAGACAGCGAGTACTACGAGCAGTACTTC
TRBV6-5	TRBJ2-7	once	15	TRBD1	CASSSIGTVPYEQYF	TGTGCCAGCAGCTCCATCGGGACAGTCCCCTACGAGCAGTACTTC
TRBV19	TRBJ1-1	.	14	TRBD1	CASSLDRESTEAFF	TGTGCCAGTAGCCTAGACAGGGAGTCCACTGAAGCTTTCTTT
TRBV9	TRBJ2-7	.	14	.	CASSEGQGDYEQYF	TGTGCCAGCAGCGAGGGACAAGGGGACTACGAGCAGTACTTC
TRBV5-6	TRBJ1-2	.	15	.	CASSQTGTGSYGYTF	TGTGCCAGCAGCCAAACCGGGACTGGCTCCTATGGCTACACCTTC
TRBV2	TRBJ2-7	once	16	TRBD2	CASTRTSGRLADEQYF	TGTGCCAGCACCCGGACTAGCGGGAGATTGGCTGACGAGCAGTACTTC
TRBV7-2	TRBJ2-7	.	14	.	CASSLGGRFDEQYF	TGTGCCAGCAGCTTAGGAGGGCGGTTCGACGAGCAGTACTTC
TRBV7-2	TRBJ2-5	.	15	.	CASTASRDWKETQYF	TGTGCCAGCACAGCGTCCCGGGACTGGAAAGAGACCCAGTACTTC
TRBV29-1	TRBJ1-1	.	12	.	CSVHRGKTEAFF	TGCAGCGTTCATAGGGGGAAGACTGAAGCTTTCTTT
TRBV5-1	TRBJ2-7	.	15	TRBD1	CASSAGTGASYEQYF	TGCGCCAGCAGCGCCGGGACAGGGGCCTCCTACGAGCAGTACTTC
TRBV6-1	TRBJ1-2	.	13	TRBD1	CASSQGANYGYTF	TGTGCCAGCAGCCAGGGGGCCAACTATGGCTACACCTTC
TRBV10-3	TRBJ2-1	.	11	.	CAASERNEQFF	TGTGCCGCCTCAGAGCGGAATGAGCAGTTCTTC
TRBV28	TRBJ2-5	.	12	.	CASSLRLGTMYF	TGTGCCAGCAGTCTGAGACTAGGGACCATGTACTTC
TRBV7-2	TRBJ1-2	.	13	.	CASKGAGHDGYTF	TGTGCCAGCAAAGGGGCAGGGCACGATGGCTACACCTTC
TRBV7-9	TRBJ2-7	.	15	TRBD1	CASSPLTGNGYEQYF	TGTGCCAGCAGCCCCCTGACAGGGAATGGCTACGAGCAGTACTTC
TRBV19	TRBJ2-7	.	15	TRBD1	CASSNPGQGTREQYF	TGTGCCAGTAGCAATCCGGGACAGGGTACGAGGGAGCAGTACTTC
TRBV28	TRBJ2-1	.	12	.	CASSPNYNEQFF	TGTGCCAGCAGTCCAAACTACAATGAGCAGTTCTTC
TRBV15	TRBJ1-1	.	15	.	CATSRGTALNTEAFF	TGTGCCACCAGCAGAGGAACAGCTTTGAACACTGAAGCTTTCTTT
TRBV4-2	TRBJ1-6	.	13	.	CASSQVQNSPLHF	TGTGCCAGCAGCCAAGTACAGAATTCACCCCTCCACTTT
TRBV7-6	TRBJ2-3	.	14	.	CASSSYRESDTQYF	TGTGCCAGCAGCTCATACCGGGAGTCAGATACGCAGTATTTT
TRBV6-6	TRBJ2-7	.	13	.	CASSGPGLYEQYF	TGTGCCAGCAGTGGTCCGGGTCTCTACGAGCAGTACTTC
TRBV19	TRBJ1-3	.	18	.	CASSINEPGRISGNTIYF	TGTGCCAGTAGTATTAACGAACCAGGGAGGATCTCTGGAAACACCATATATTTT
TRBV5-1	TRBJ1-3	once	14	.	CASSLGTVRNTIYF	TGCGCCAGCAGCTTGGGTACCGTGCGGAACACCATATATTTT
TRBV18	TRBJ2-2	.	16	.	CASSPRLPSDGGELFF	TGTGCCAGCTCACCACGATTGCCCAGCGATGGCGGGGAGCTGTTTTTT
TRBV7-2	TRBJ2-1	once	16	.	CASSLIGSGGHNEQFF	TGTGCCAGCAGCTTAATAGGGTCGGGGGGCCACAATGAGCAGTTCTTC
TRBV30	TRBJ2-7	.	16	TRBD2	CAWKSTETSFFYEQYF	TGTGCCTGGAAGTCGACTGAGACTAGCTTTTTCTACGAGCAGTACTTC
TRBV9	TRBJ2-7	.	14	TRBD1	CASSPGTGPYEQYF	TGTGCCAGCAGCCCAGGGACAGGGCCTTACGAGCAGTACTTC
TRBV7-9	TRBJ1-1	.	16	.	CASSLAGMPTNTEAFF	TGTGCCAGCAGCTTAGCCGGGATGCCCACGAACACTGAAGCTTTCTTT
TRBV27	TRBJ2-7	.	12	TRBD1	CASSVTGGEQYF	TGTGCCAGCAGTGTGACAGGGGGCGAGCAGTACTTC